This T cell receptor beta chain was identified in a study of blood T cells in healthy people across ages. The use of a sample-barcoded 5' primer and a J-beta primer mix characterized a second PCR of about 7 to 12 cycles. MiXCR was run by TCRdb on the 5' RACE reads, yielding one entry per CDR3 protein. The sample holds roughly 700,000 distinct CDR3 sequences; around 49% are singletons and the top ten take around a third. Germline V lookup: CDR1 SGHAT, CDR2 FQNNGV. CDR3 length equals 16 residues. The ends lost 7 bases at V and 0 bases at J; junction bases unmatched: 7. This chain joins TRBV11-2 and TRBJ2-3; 10 bases are a match to TRBD2. This TCR was sampled from a woman aged 60 to 75 in good health. The material sequenced was blood. The CDR3 nucleotides are TGTGCCAGCACTAGCGGGAGTAGAGGGAGCACAGATACGCAGTATTTT. Encoded protein: CASTSGSRGSTDTQYF.